Following are 15 T cell receptor beta chains from one sample sequenced in a study of cytomegalovirus exposure and HLA in healthy donors. The PCR contained 60 Vbeta and 13 Jbeta primers. The assay was immunoSEQ multiplex PCR, and TCRdb's table has in-frame clones only and misses some. This sample has around 150,000 clones, with around 88% found just once. Sequenced material: PBMCs. These receptors originate from a woman in her twenties or thirties in good health and CMV-seronegative.

This chain uses TRBV18 with TRBJ2-7; the D gene is possibly TRBD2 (6 bases). CDR3 length: 16 amino acids. Germline V gene sequence: CDR1 KGHSH, CDR2 LQKENI. The V and J ends lost 0 bases and 4 bases respectively, with 16 bases between them. This CDR3 reads CASSPPRDGGLYEQYF. CDR3 DNA: TGTGCCAGCTCACCACCGCGGGACGGAGGGCTGTACGAGCAGTACTTC.

The chain is built from TRBV18 and TRBJ2-7; D might be TRBD1 (5 bases). In germline, CDR1 is KGHSH, CDR2 LQKENI. This CDR3 is 12 amino acids long. V was trimmed by 4 bases and J by 5 bases, leaving 9 bases between them. The CDR3 nucleotides are TGTGCCAGCTCACTGTTGGACAACGAGCAGTACTTC. Its translation is CASSLLDNEQYF.

This rearrangement joins TRBV9 to TRBJ2-7; TRBD2 agrees at 11 bases. V gave up 4 bases and J gave up 0 bases; unmatched junction bases: 15. Germline values: CDR1 SGDLS, CDR2 YYNGEE. The CDR3 has 19 amino acids. As DNA, the CDR3 is TGTGCCAGCAGCAGAAGGGCACTGCGGGGGACTAGCGGCTCCTACGAGCAGTACTTC. Translated: CASSRRALRGTSGSYEQYF.

The V gene is TRBV5-1, the J gene TRBJ1-2, with D perhaps TRBD1 (5 bases). V lost 4 bases, J lost 0 bases, and 10 bases lay in between. Germline lookup yields CDR1 SGHRS and CDR2 YFSETQ. The CDR3 sequence is 14 residues long. The CDR3 coding sequence is TGCGCCAGCAGCGTAGGACATCCTAACTATGGCTACACCTTC. Translation: CASSVGHPNYGYTF.

The gene calls are TRBV5-1 and TRBJ1-6; 10 bases agree with TRBD1. The junction had 11 bases not matched to a gene; V was cut back by 1 base and J by 10 bases. The CDR3 is 17 amino acids. In germline, CDR1 is SGHRS, CDR2 YFSETQ. The chain's CDR3 is CASSLRQGAAGRSPLHF. The CDR3 DNA is TGCGCCAGCAGCTTGAGACAGGGGGCCGCGGGGAGGTCACCCCTCCACTTT. Looking up the rest from reference TRBV5-1 and TRBJ1-6 gives the full variable domain: KAGVTQTPRYLIKTRGQQVTLSCSPISGHRSVSWYQQTPGQGLQFLFEYFSETQRNKGNFPGRFSGRQFSNSRSEMNVSTLELGDSALYLCASSLRQGAAGRSPLHFGNGTRLTVT.

The chain is built from TRBV19 and TRBJ2-3, with D tentatively TRBD2 (5 bases). The V end lost 5 bases, the J end lost 5 bases, and 26 bases lay between the germline ends. CDR1 and CDR2 (germline): LNHDA, SQIVND (reference sequence). CDR3 length: 18 residues. The CDR3 loop reads CASSVSPGLLLRGDTQYF. The CDR3 nucleotides read TGTGCCAGTAGTGTTAGTCCCGGGCTCCTTCTTCGGGGAGATACGCAGTATTTT.

V usage is TRBV2 and J usage is TRBJ2-2; TRBD2 matches at 11 bases. The ends lost 8 bases at V and 1 base at J; junction bases unmatched: 3. The CDR3 contains 15 residues. Germline V CDR1 and CDR2: SNHLY, FYNNEI. The CDR3 bases are TGTGCCAGCGGGACTAGCGGAATGAACACCGGGGAGCTGTTTTTT. This encodes CASGTSGMNTGELFF.

The chain uses TRBV7-9 and TRBJ2-5, with 11 positions matching TRBD2. The DNA end lines up better with TRBJ2-7; the J call may be wrong. CDR3 size: 16 residues. The germline V gene encodes CDR1 SEHNR and CDR2 FQNEAQ (reference sequence). The CDR3 loop reads CASSLSLAGGPYEQYF. The CDR3 coding sequence is TGTGCCAGCAGCTTAAGTCTAGCGGGAGGTCCCTACGAGCAGTACTTC.

The CDR3 sequence: CASSPRGAYEQYF. For the CDR3, the DNA is TGTGCCAGCAGCCCCCGGGGGGCCTACGAGCAGTACTTC. The chain couples TRBV28 to TRBJ2-7; 7 bases fit TRBD2. The V and J ends lost 6 bases and 2 bases, in that order; junction bases with no gene match: 4. CDR1 and CDR2 (germline): MDHEN, SYDVKM. This CDR3 has 13 amino acids.

Of note for this clone: The sample holds other DNA sequences that translate to the same CDR3. This chain joins TRBV6-7 and TRBJ1-6, with D possibly matching TRBD1 (6 bases). TRBV6-7 is an ORF for which the function is uncertain. The CDR3 loop spans 16 amino acids. V was pared by 2 bases and J by 7 bases, with 15 bases between. CDR3 in DNA: TGTGCCAGCAGTTACGGGCCGCCAGGGGCAAATTCACCCCTCCACTTT. Amino acids: CASSYGPPGANSPLHF.

The chain recombines TRBV7-8 with TRBJ1-3; no definite D call. The V gene's germline CDR1 is SGHVS and CDR2 FQNEAQ. CDR3 length: 15 amino acids. V dropped 0 bases and J dropped 0 bases, with 6 bases sitting between them. CDR3 sequence: CASSLARNSGNTIYF. The CDR3 nucleotides read TGTGCCAGCAGCTTAGCCAGGAACTCTGGAAACACCATATATTTT.

J is TRBJ2-6 and V is TRBV5-1, with D maybe TRBD1 (5 bases). This CDR3 is built from 16 residues. V gave up 2 bases and J gave up 4 bases, with 13 bases separating them. CDR1 SGHRS and CDR2 YFSETQ come from the germline V gene. The CDR3 reads CASSFRESRGANVLTF. The CDR3 DNA reads as TGCGCCAGCAGCTTCAGGGAATCCCGGGGGGCCAACGTCCTGACTTTC.

The V gene is TRBV28, the J gene TRBJ2-1, with D maybe TRBD2 (5 bases). In germline, CDR1 is MDHEN, CDR2 SYDVKM. This CDR3 contains 12 residues. V dropped 6 bases and J dropped 8 bases, with 11 bases sitting between them. DNA of the CDR3: TGTGCCAGCAGCCAACCGCGGGATGAGCAGTTCTTC. The encoded protein is CASSQPRDEQFF.

The chain combines TRBV7-3 with TRBJ2-2; TRBD2 agrees at 9 bases. V gave up 2 bases and J gave up 0 bases; unmatched junction bases: 4. The CDR3 is 17 amino acids. Germline V gene lookup returns CDR1 SGHTA and CDR2 FQGTGA. The CDR3 nucleotides are TGTGCCAGCAGCTTAGGGACTAGCCTTCCGAACACCGGGGAGCTGTTTTTT. It encodes CASSLGTSLPNTGELFF.

The rearrangement joins TRBV15 to TRBJ2-5; TRBD2 agrees at 10 bases. J gave up 5 bases and V 5 bases, and 8 bases lay outside the gene matches. Per the germline V gene, CDR1 is LNHNV and CDR2 is YYDKDF (reference sequence). This CDR3 contains 15 residues. CDR3 DNA sequence: TGTGCCACCAGCGGGGGACTAGCGCTTTATGAGACCCAGTACTTC. As protein: CATSGGLALYETQYF.